Shown below are 29 T cell receptor beta chains from a single sample sequenced in a study of shared clonotypes between healthy human individuals (dated by TCRdb to the early 2020s). The library was made by the immunoSEQ multiplex PCR assay. TCRdb limited this immuneACCESS table to in-frame rearrangements with V and J called. A share of clones is missing; checked studies link under half to unresolved V genes, and the rest is unexplained. In this sample the table shows about 2.3 million clones, around 92% of which occur a single time. Around 0.4% of the sample comes from the top ten. Sequenced: naive CD4+ T cells from PBMCs. According to the study, the label for this sample's cell subset or site signals: CD45RA+ positively selected. The receptor set was obtained from a man aged 18 to 30 in good health. Some clones in this sample may be carry-over from other donors' samples.

The chain has TRBV28 and TRBJ2-1; maybe TRBD1 (5 bases). The CDR3 runs 11 residues. The V end was cut by 8 bases, the J end by 8 bases, with 10 bases between. Per germline, CDR1 MDHEN and CDR2 SYDVKM. The CDR3, as DNA: TGTGCCAGCCGACAGTTCGATGAGCAGTTCTTC. As protein: CASRQFDEQFF.

The chain carries TRBV19 and TRBJ2-5, with a weak D call TRBD1 (8 bases). Germline V gene sequence: CDR1 LNHDA, CDR2 SQIVND (reference sequence). V was cut by 6 bases and J by 4 bases, with 15 bases left in between. This CDR3 contains 14 residues. The CDR3 region is CASSKDREGETQYF. The CDR3 bases are TGTGCCAGTAGCAAGGACAGGGAGGGAGAGACCCAGTACTTC. The full variable domain, its missing parts supplied by reference TRBV19 and TRBJ2-5, is DGGITQSPKYLFRKEGQNVTLSCEQNLNHDAMYWYRQDPGQGLRLIYYSQIVNDFQKGDIAEGYSVSREKKESFPLTVTSAQKNPTAFYLCASSKDREGETQYFGPGTRLLVL.

This clone was seen more than once but under ten times. The rearrangement joins TRBV2 to TRBJ1-4; D gene uncertain. Germline CDR1 and CDR2: SNHLY and FYNNEI. There are 12 residues in the CDR3. V was shortened by 7 bases and J by 7 bases, with 10 bases between the two germline ends. The CDR3 spells CASIGQGEKLFF. The CDR3, as DNA: TGTGCCAGCATTGGTCAAGGTGAAAAACTGTTTTTT.

This clone occurred a few times. The gene calls are TRBV4-2 and TRBJ2-1, with D possibly matching TRBD2 (5 bases). V gave up 1 base and J gave up 9 bases, with 13 bases separating them. This CDR3 contains 14 residues. Germline loops: CDR1 LGHNA, CDR2 YNFKEQ. The CDR3: CASSQAGFAPEQFF. The CDR3 nucleotides read TGTGCCAGCAGCCAAGCGGGATTCGCCCCTGAGCAGTTCTTC.

This chain connects TRBV30 to TRBJ2-2; 12 bases agree with TRBD2. The CDR3 has 15 residues. V was pared by 0 bases and J by 7 bases, with 3 bases of the junction left unmatched. From germline, CDR1 is GTSNPN and CDR2 SVGIG (reference sequence). CDR3 DNA sequence: TGTGCCTGGAGTGTACTAGCGGGAGGAGGCGGGGAGCTGTTTTTT. This gives the protein CAWSVLAGGGGELFF. The variable domain in full, completed from reference TRBV30 and TRBJ2-2, reads SQTIHQWPATLVQPVGSPLSLECTVEGTSNPNLYWYRQAAGRGLQLLFYSVGIGQISSEVPQNLSASRPQDRQFILSSKKLLLSDSGFYLCAWSVLAGGGGELFFGEGSRLTVL.

The chain combines TRBV7-8 with TRBJ2-1; 12 bases align to TRBD2. J gave up 0 bases and V 4 bases, and 4 bases lay outside the gene matches. The CDR3 extends over 17 amino acids. CDR1 and CDR2 (germline): SGHVS, FQNEAQ. The CDR3 DNA reads TGTGCCAGCAGCTCTGGGACTAGCGGGTACTCCTACAATGAGCAGTTCTTC. Its translation is CASSSGTSGYSYNEQFF.

The J gene is TRBJ1-3, the V gene TRBV11-3, with D possibly TRBD1 on 5 matching bases. The V end lost 6 bases, the J end lost 0 bases, and 18 bases lay between the germline ends. The CDR3 spans 17 residues. Germline V gene data show CDR1 as SGHNT and CDR2 as YENEEA. As DNA, the CDR3 is TGTGCCAGCAGAGGGGAAAGGGGTCCCCTCTCTGGAAACACCATATATTTT. This gives the protein CASRGERGPLSGNTIYF.

This clone has a handful of counts. This chain connects TRBV7-2 to TRBJ1-2, with TRBD1 as a possible D gene (6 bases). Trimming shortened V by 2 bases and J by 5 bases, and 18 bases separated the two germline ends. Germline CDR1 is SGHTA and CDR2 is FQGNSA. CDR3 length equals 16 residues. CDR3 in DNA: TGTGCCAGCAGCTTATTCAAGGGGGGAGGGAAGTATGGCTACACCTTC. Its protein product is CASSLFKGGGKYGYTF.

The chain links TRBV19 to TRBJ1-2; a weak D match, TRBD1 (5 bases). CDR1 and CDR2 from the germline V gene are LNHDA and SQIVND (reference sequence). V was cut by 5 bases and J by 2 bases, with 9 bases left in between. This CDR3 has 13 residues. For the CDR3, the DNA is TGTGCCAGTAGTGCGGGACTCAACTATGGCTACACCTTC. Amino acids: CASSAGLNYGYTF. Combining the CDR3 with reference TRBV19 and TRBJ1-2 gives the whole variable domain DGGITQSPKYLFRKEGQNVTLSCEQNLNHDAMYWYRQDPGQGLRLIYYSQIVNDFQKGDIAEGYSVSREKKESFPLTVTSAQKNPTAFYLCASSAGLNYGYTFGSGTRLTVV.

The chain links TRBV6-5 to TRBJ2-2, with D unclear. The CDR3 has 14 amino acids. Germline lookup yields CDR1 MNHEY and CDR2 SVGAGI. V gave up 6 bases and J gave up 5 bases, with 13 bases separating them. As DNA, the CDR3 is TGTGCCAGCAGGATAGCCGGGCTAACCGGGGAGCTGTTTTTT. The encoded protein is CASRIAGLTGELFF.

The CDR3 region has the DNA TGTGCCAGCACCCGAGACAGGAGGACCGCAGATACGCAGTATTTT. It codes for CASTRDRRTADTQYF. This chain joins TRBV2 and TRBJ2-3; tentative D call: TRBD1 (6 bases). Trimming shortened V by 7 bases and J by 4 bases, and 18 bases separated the two germline ends. The CDR3 is made up of 15 amino acids. Germline lookup yields CDR1 SNHLY and CDR2 FYNNEI.

The V and J genes are TRBV6-1 and TRBJ1-5; tentative D call: TRBD1 (5 bases). The CDR3 loop spans 14 amino acids. Germline V gives CDR1 MNHNS, CDR2 SASEGT. Deletions cut 3 bases from V and 7 bases from J, with 13 bases between. For the CDR3, the DNA is TGTGCCAGCAGTGACGCGGCAGGGTACCAGCCCCAGCATTTT. This sequence encodes CASSDAAGYQPQHF.

This chain uses TRBV10-3 with TRBJ2-1, with 9 bases that match TRBD1. V trimming: 0 bases; J trimming: 3 bases; junction bases outside the gene matches: 6. From germline, CDR1 is ENHRY and CDR2 SYGVKD. CDR3 length: 17 amino acids. DNA for the CDR3: TGTGCCATCAGTGAGTCGACAGGGGGAAGGTTCTACAATGAGCAGTTCTTC. Translated: CAISESTGGRFYNEQFF.

The chain couples TRBV7-3 to TRBJ2-3; D call uncertain. Trimming stripped 0 bases from V and 0 bases from J, with 7 bases between. The CDR3 spans 15 residues. Germline CDR1 SGHTA, CDR2 FQGTGA. The CDR3 sequence is CASSLTPTSTDTQYF. In nucleotides, the CDR3 is TGTGCCAGCAGCTTAACCCCGACTAGCACAGATACGCAGTATTTT.

This chain joins TRBV2 and TRBJ1-1; D is unclear. The CDR3 sequence is 13 residues long. CDR1 and CDR2 from the germline V gene are SNHLY and FYNNEI. V was trimmed by 1 base and J by 7 bases, leaving 10 bases between them. CDR3 bases: TGTGCCAGCAGTGAAGTGACGGAGGGTGAAGCTTTCTTT. It codes for CASSEVTEGEAFF.

The V gene is TRBV5-6, the J gene TRBJ2-2; possible D gene TRBD2, 5 bases. The CDR3 sequence is 17 residues long. The V and J ends lost 4 bases and 2 bases respectively, with 18 bases between them. The germline V gene encodes CDR1 SGHDT and CDR2 YYEEEE. CDR3 sequence: CASSPGLRVGNTGELFF. Here the CDR3 DNA reads TGTGCCAGCAGCCCCGGTTTGAGGGTAGGAAACACCGGGGAGCTGTTTTTT.

The J gene is TRBJ2-6, the V gene TRBV7-6; D gene uncertain. From germline, CDR1 is SGHVS and CDR2 FNYEAQ. This CDR3 has 16 residues. V dropped 1 base and J dropped 0 bases, with 7 bases sitting between them. DNA of the CDR3: TGTGCCAGCAGCTTAGGTTTTCCCTCTGGGGCCAACGTCCTGACTTTC. The encoded protein is CASSLGFPSGANVLTF.

Comments on this clone: The same CDR3 also results from other DNA sequences found in this sample. V gene TRBV28 combines with J gene TRBJ1-1, with D tentatively TRBD1 (5 bases). Per germline, CDR1 MDHEN and CDR2 SYDVKM. V lost 6 bases, J lost 4 bases, and 12 bases lay in between. The CDR3 extends over 13 amino acids. The DNA for the CDR3 is TGTGCCAGCAGACGGCAGGGTGCCACTGAAGCTTTCTTT. Protein sequence: CASRRQGATEAFF. Filled out from reference TRBV28 and TRBJ1-1, the complete variable domain reads DVKVTQSSRYLVKRTGEKVFLECVQDMDHENMFWYRQDPGLGLRLIYFSYDVKMKEKGDIPEGYSVSREKKERFSLILESASTNQTSMYLCASRRQGATEAFFGQGTRLTVV.

The V and J genes are TRBV5-6 and TRBJ2-5; 9 bases map to TRBD1. Germline V gene sequence: CDR1 SGHDT, CDR2 YYEEEE. V lost 4 bases, J lost 5 bases, and 6 bases stayed unmatched. This CDR3 is built from 14 residues. CDR3 nucleotide sequence: TGTGCCAGCAGCCTAGGACAGGGGAGGGAGACCCAGTACTTC. Protein sequence: CASSLGQGRETQYF. The complete variable domain, with remaining parts taken from reference TRBV5-6 and TRBJ2-5, reads DAGVTQSPTHLIKTRGQQVTLRCSPKSGHDTVSWYQQALGQGPQFIFQYYEEEERQRGNFPDRFSGHQFPNYSSELNVNALLLGDSALYLCASSLGQGRETQYFGPGTRLLVL.

The CDR3 nucleotides are TGTGCCAGCAGCATTCGCAAACTAGCGGGGCTCACCGGGGAGCTGTTTTTT. It specifies CASSIRKLAGLTGELFF. J is TRBJ2-2 and V is TRBV7-2; 10 bases align to TRBD2. There are 17 residues in the CDR3. Germline lookup yields CDR1 SGHTA and CDR2 FQGNSA. The V segment lost 5 bases and the J segment 4 bases; nucleotides outside the gene matches: 10.

The rearrangement uses TRBV7-2 and TRBJ1-4, with 7 positions matching TRBD1. Germline trimming cut 4 bases from V and 4 bases from J; bases unmatched to any gene: 6. CDR1 is SGHTA and CDR2 is FQGNSA in the germline V gene. The CDR3 is 15 residues long. In DNA form, the CDR3 reads TGTGCCAGCAGCTACCAGGGACAGTATAATGAAAAACTGTTTTTT. Translation: CASSYQGQYNEKLFF.

The rearrangement links TRBV6-5 to TRBJ1-5; D possibly corresponds to TRBD1 (5 bases). The V and J ends lost 2 bases and 7 bases respectively, with 18 bases between them. CDR1 MNHEY and CDR2 SVGAGI come from the germline V gene. The CDR3 has 16 amino acids. The CDR3 DNA sequence: TGTGCCAGCAGTTACGGGCACTCCAGGGAGCCACAGCCCCAGCATTTT. Protein: CASSYGHSREPQPQHF.

The CDR3 here is CASSRTSGSHEQYF. The CDR3 DNA follows: TGTGCCAGCAGTCGGACTAGCGGGAGTCACGAGCAGTACTTC. V is TRBV6-1 and J is TRBJ2-7; 13 bases map to TRBD2. The germline gives CDR1 MNHNS, CDR2 SASEGT. The junction had 3 bases not matched to a gene; V was cut back by 5 bases and J by 5 bases. This CDR3 is 14 amino acids long.

The J gene is TRBJ2-7, the V gene TRBV6-5; D may be TRBD1 (5 bases). Looked up from germline, CDR1 is MNHEY and CDR2 is SVGAGI. Deletions cut 4 bases from V and 0 bases from J, with 7 bases between. The CDR3 consists of 13 residues. CDR3 bases: TGTGCCAGCAGTTCGACAGACTCCTACGAGCAGTACTTC. Translation gives CASSSTDSYEQYF.

J is TRBJ2-3 and V is TRBV5-1; D is uncertain. CDR1 SGHRS and CDR2 YFSETQ come from the germline V gene. This CDR3 region has 14 residues. Trimming cost V 2 bases and J 4 bases, with 11 bases left between them. The CDR3 nucleotides read TGCGCCAGCAGCTTTTTTGGCCGCCCAGATACGCAGTATTTT. It codes for CASSFFGRPDTQYF.

CDR3 nucleotide sequence: TGTGCCAGCAGCCGGGGCCAGGACGTCGGATACGAGCAGTACTTC. As protein: CASSRGQDVGYEQYF. V usage is TRBV27 and J usage is TRBJ2-7; D tentatively reads TRBD1 or TRBD2 (5 bases each). The V and J ends lost 6 bases and 4 bases respectively, with 19 bases between them. The germline V gene has CDR1 MNHEY and CDR2 SMNVEV (reference sequence). The CDR3 is 15 amino acids.

The chain links TRBV9 to TRBJ2-2; possibly TRBD1 or TRBD2 for D (6 bases each). The CDR3 is made up of 17 amino acids. The ends were cut back, 4 bases at V and 1 base at J, with 17 bases in the middle. Germline CDR1 and CDR2: SGDLS and YYNGEE. In nucleotides, the CDR3 is TGTGCCAGCAGCCCCCCGAGGGGGGCTAAGAACACCGGGGAGCTGTTTTTT. Translating it yields CASSPPRGAKNTGELFF.

This clone appeared a few times. The chain carries TRBV6-4 and TRBJ2-2, with D unclear. The CDR3 covers 13 residues. The V end was cut by 0 bases, the J end by 4 bases, with 3 bases between. Per germline, CDR1 MRHNA and CDR2 SNTAGT. CDR3 nucleotide sequence: TGTGCCAGCAGTGACTCGGGCACCGGGGAGCTGTTTTTT. Translation gives CASSDSGTGELFF.

Of note for this clone: Other DNA sequences in the sample encode the same CDR3. The CDR3 loop is CASSPDGNYGYTF. The CDR3 coding sequence is TGTGCCAGCAGTCCGGACGGGAACTATGGCTACACCTTC. The chain couples TRBV7-2 to TRBJ1-2; D is unclear. Germline CDR1 is SGHTA and CDR2 is FQGNSA. CDR3 length: 13 residues. V dropped 6 bases and J dropped 2 bases, with 10 bases sitting between them. Filled out from reference TRBV7-2 and TRBJ1-2, the complete variable domain reads GAGVSQSPSNKVTEKGKDVELRCDPISGHTALYWYRQSLGQGLEFLIYFQGNSAPDKSGLPSDRFSAERTGGSVSTLTIQRTQQEDSAVYLCASSPDGNYGYTFGSGTRLTVV.